The source of this T cell receptor (beta chain) is a study of post-analysis software for immune sequencing data. Overall study results and limits: Controls' normalized Chao1 diversity significantly exceeded that of multiple sclerosis patients. With F measure, samples from one preparation batch clustered together strongly. Five or six TRBV segments were more frequent in patients than controls; TRBV5-6, TRBV5-1 and TRBV20-1 belonged to this group.

Points on this clonotype: Its antigen is not known. A much larger clone differs by one base, so this may be a read error.

Libraries were made from TCR beta cDNA, and they carried unique molecular identifiers. When about 0.85 to 11 million T cells were used, they gave roughly 500,000 cDNA molecules. TCRdb reanalysed the PCR reads using MiXCR and keeps one entry per CDR3 protein. The table lists about 190,000 distinct CDR3 sequences, 29% of them singletons, with 3% to 3.5% in the top ten. In germline, CDR1 is SGDLS, CDR2 YYNGEE. CDR3 size: 13 residues. The rearrangement uses TRBV9 and TRBJ2-1; D tentatively fits TRBD1 or TRBD2 (5 bases each). The DNA end is a closer match to TRBJ2-7, so the J assignment may be wrong. The clonotype comes from a girl younger than 18 with multiple sclerosis. Sequenced sample: blood. CDR3 amino acids: CASTSVRGDEQYF. The DNA for the CDR3 is TGTGCCAGCACATCGGTCCGGGGCGATGAGCAGTACTTC.